These 32 T cell receptor beta chains originate from one sample sequenced in a study of beta chain features in type 1 diabetes. Study-level findings and limits: In every one of the four CD4+ subsets, TCRB CDR3s were moderately but significantly shorter in Type 1 diabetes patients.

Their cognate antigens are unknown. Reverse transcribing all isolated RNA meant expressed TCRB transcripts were sequenced. Libraries were prepared by immunoSEQ multiplex PCR; TCRdb keeps only in-frame clonotypes and omits some of them. The table lists 600,000 or so clones, over 11% of them singletons. Sequencing was carried out using naive CD4+ T cells from blood. These receptors were obtained from a man younger than 35 with type 1 diabetes.

The chain joins TRBV7-9 to TRBJ2-7; D is uncertain. CDR1 and CDR2 (germline): SEHNR, FQNEAQ (reference sequence). The CDR3 has 13 residues. CDR3 sequence (DNA): TGTGCTTTCTCCCACAAGGAAGCCTACGAGCAGTACTTC. Residues: CAFSHKEAYEQYF.

This clone was found once. The V call is TRBV20-1, the J call TRBJ1-1; D unclear. Per germline, CDR1 DFQATT and CDR2 SNEGSKA (reference sequence). The CDR3 sequence is 11 residues long. V was shortened by 6 bases and J by 6 bases, with 11 bases between the two germline ends. This chain's CDR3 is CSAPEWSEAFF. In DNA form, the CDR3 reads TGCAGTGCCCCTGAGTGGTCTGAAGCTTTCTTT.

The sample holds a few counts of this clone. The J gene is TRBJ1-1, the V gene TRBV25-1; D perhaps matches TRBD1 (5 bases). Looked up from germline, CDR1 is MGHDK and CDR2 is SYGVNS. V dropped 8 bases and J dropped 6 bases, with 16 bases sitting between them. CDR3 length equals 13 residues. CDR3: CASGGEGWAEAFF. CDR3 nucleotides: TGTGCCAGCGGGGGAGAGGGATGGGCTGAAGCTTTCTTT. The full variable domain, in which reference TRBV25-1 and TRBJ1-1 provide the parts outside the CDR3, is EADIYQTPRYLVIGTGKKITLECSQTMGHDKMYWYQQDPGMELHLIHYSYGVNSTEKGDLSSESTVSRIRTEHFPLTLESARPSHTSQYLCASGGEGWAEAFFGQGTRLTVV.

J is TRBJ1-2 and V is TRBV19; D perhaps matches TRBD1 (5 bases). CDR1 and CDR2 (germline): LNHDA, SQIVND (reference sequence). Trimming shortened V by 7 bases and J by 0 bases, and 15 bases separated the two germline ends. The CDR3 length is 15 residues. DNA for the CDR3: TGTGCCAGTACGACGGAGGACAATTCTAACTATGGCTACACCTTC. Translated: CASTTEDNSNYGYTF.

The table lists this clone with a few counts. The chain carries TRBV5-1 and TRBJ2-5; TRBD2 aligns across 13 bases. Trimming took 3 bases from V and 2 from J; bases not matched to a gene: 4. Germline V gives CDR1 SGHRS, CDR2 YFSETQ. The CDR3 has 16 residues. The CDR3: CASSSGTSGIQETQYF. The CDR3 bases are TGCGCCAGCAGCTCCGGGACTAGCGGGATACAAGAGACCCAGTACTTC.

This clone was seen only a few times. The chain combines TRBV28 with TRBJ1-6; D is perhaps TRBD1 (5 bases). Germline lookup yields CDR1 MDHEN and CDR2 SYDVKM. The CDR3 is 12 amino acids. Deletions cut 8 bases from V and 6 bases from J, with 8 bases between. Written as DNA, the CDR3 is TGTGCCAGCCGGGGGGGTAATTCACCCCTCCACTTT. This codes for CASRGGNSPLHF.

CDR3 DNA: TGTGCCAGCAGCATACCAGCGGGAGGCTCCTGGGGCTACACCTTC. It is translated as CASSIPAGGSWGYTF. This chain uses TRBV7-9 with TRBJ1-2; D gene unclear. V was cut by 5 bases and J by 8 bases, with 21 bases left in between. This CDR3 has 15 residues. Germline CDR1 SEHNR, CDR2 FQNEAQ (reference sequence).

The sample holds a few counts of this clone. The chain couples TRBV10-3 to TRBJ2-7, with D possibly matching TRBD1 (5 bases). The CDR3 is 14 amino acids. Trimming removed 5 bases at V and 1 base at J, with 12 bases between. Germline V gives CDR1 ENHRY, CDR2 SYGVKD. The CDR3 nucleotides are TGTGCCATCAGTCAAACACAGGAATCCTACGAGCAGTACTTC. This gives the protein CAISQTQESYEQYF.

There are a few counts of this clone. The chain couples TRBV5-4 to TRBJ2-1; D is perhaps TRBD1 (7 bases). The CDR3 is 14 amino acids. Germline assignment: CDR1 SGHNT and CDR2 YYREEE (reference sequence). V dropped 3 bases and J dropped 4 bases, with 11 bases sitting between them. The DNA of the CDR3 is TGTGCCAGCAGCTCCGCGGGACAGTACAATGAGCAGTTCTTC. Amino acid sequence: CASSSAGQYNEQFF.

This clone was counted a few times. The chain combines TRBV30 with TRBJ1-2, with no clear D. The CDR3 loop spans 13 amino acids. Germline V gives CDR1 GTSNPN, CDR2 SVGIG (reference sequence). Trimming shortened V by 1 base and J by 0 bases, and 6 bases separated the two germline ends. CDR3: CAWSAKSNYGYTF. CDR3 sequence (DNA): TGTGCCTGGAGTGCTAAGTCTAACTATGGCTACACCTTC.

J is TRBJ2-2 and V is TRBV30, with D maybe TRBD1 (5 bases). This CDR3 has 12 residues. Trimming took off 3 bases at V and 6 bases at J, with 8 bases between the two ends. Per the germline V gene, CDR1 is GTSNPN and CDR2 is SVGIG (reference sequence). The CDR3 DNA sequence: TGTGCCTGGAGCAGGGCTCCCGGGGAGCTGTTTTTT. Amino acids: CAWSRAPGELFF.

The chain combines TRBV5-4 with TRBJ1-4; 7 bases agree with TRBD1. The V and J ends lost 1 base and 8 bases, in that order; junction bases with no gene match: 5. This CDR3 comprises 14 residues. Germline V gives CDR1 SGHNT, CDR2 YYREEE (reference sequence). CDR3 in amino acids: CASSLQGVREKLFF. The CDR3 DNA reads TGTGCCAGCAGCTTGCAGGGGGTGAGGGAAAAACTGTTTTTT.

The genes are TRBV9 and TRBJ2-5; the match to TRBD1 covers 7 bases. CDR1 SGDLS and CDR2 YYNGEE come from the germline V gene. V lost 2 bases to trimming and J lost 3 bases; unmatched junction nucleotides: 4. The length of the CDR3 is 14 residues. CDR3 amino acids: CASSVGQQKETQYF. The CDR3, as DNA: TGTGCCAGCAGCGTGGGACAGCAGAAAGAGACCCAGTACTTC.

This clone was detected only a few times. This CDR3 is CASSQEGLAGPYEQYF. CDR3 bases: TGCGCCAGCAGCCAAGAGGGGCTAGCGGGCCCCTACGAGCAGTACTTC. The J gene is TRBJ2-7, the V gene TRBV4-1; 8 bases align to TRBD2. This CDR3 is 16 amino acids long. J gave up 2 bases and V 0 bases, and 6 bases lay outside the gene matches. Germline loops: CDR1 MGHRA, CDR2 YSYEKL.

Regarding this clone: In the same sample, other DNA sequences code for this CDR3. The chain uses TRBV2 and TRBJ2-7; D call uncertain. The V gene lost 3 bases and the J gene lost 0 bases, with 6 bases spanning the gap. The CDR3 is 13 amino acids. Per the germline V gene, CDR1 is SNHLY and CDR2 is FYNNEI. In DNA, the CDR3 is TGTGCCAGCAGTGATGGCAGCTCCTACGAGCAGTACTTC. Translating gives CASSDGSSYEQYF.

This clone was observed a handful of times. The gene calls are TRBV6-5 and TRBJ2-1, with 7 bases that match TRBD2. V gave up 5 bases and J gave up 3 bases; unmatched junction bases: 7. Germline V gene data show CDR1 as MNHEY and CDR2 as SVGAGI. This CDR3 contains 15 residues. The CDR3 loop is CASSREGINYNEQFF. The CDR3 nucleotides are TGTGCCAGCAGTAGGGAGGGCATTAACTACAATGAGCAGTTCTTC.

This clone was seen a few times. The J gene is TRBJ1-1, the V gene TRBV18, with no clear D. V was clipped by 4 bases and J by 5 bases, with 17 bases between them. Looked up from germline, CDR1 is KGHSH and CDR2 is LQKENI. This CDR3 has 15 amino acids. CDR3 nucleotides: TGTGCCAGCTCACAGGCAGAGAGTCCTGTGACTGAAGCTTTCTTT. Protein product: CASSQAESPVTEAFF.

Here the CDR3 reads CAISGQFGKSYNEQFF. CDR3 nucleotides: TGTGCCATCAGTGGTCAATTTGGGAAGTCCTACAATGAGCAGTTCTTC. The chain employs TRBV10-3 and TRBJ2-1; D uncertain. In germline, CDR1 is ENHRY, CDR2 SYGVKD. The CDR3 has 16 amino acids. The V and J ends lost 4 bases and 1 base respectively, with 14 bases between them.

This clone was seen a handful of times. This chain joins TRBV6-5 and TRBJ2-3; possible D gene TRBD1, 5 bases. V dropped 2 bases and J dropped 2 bases, with 8 bases sitting between them. This CDR3 is built from 14 residues. The germline V gene has CDR1 MNHEY and CDR2 SVGAGI. The CDR3 nucleotides read TGTGCCAGCAGTTACGCCAGGGCCACAGATACGCAGTATTTT. Translating it yields CASSYARATDTQYF.

This clone was counted a few times. Other nucleotide sequences in the sample specify the same CDR3. The chain joins TRBV30 to TRBJ1-1; no definite D call. CDR1 GTSNPN and CDR2 SVGIG come from the germline V gene (reference sequence). There are 12 residues in the CDR3. Trimming left V 3 bases short and J 0 bases short, with 5 bases between. CDR3 sequence (DNA): TGTGCCTGGAGCCCTCTGAACACTGAAGCTTTCTTT. Translating it yields CAWSPLNTEAFF.

J is TRBJ1-2 and V is TRBV9, with D perhaps TRBD1 (5 bases). Deletions cut 0 bases from V and 7 bases from J, with 16 bases between. Germline CDR1 reads SGDLS; CDR2 reads YYNGEE. The CDR3 consists of 15 residues. CDR3 nucleotides: TGTGCCAGCAGCGTAGAGGGACGATCCGTAGGTGGCTACACCTTC. This translates into CASSVEGRSVGGYTF.

This clone was seen more than once but under ten times. This chain joins TRBV5-1 and TRBJ1-4, with no clear D. Between the trimmed V and J ends, which lost 7 bases and 7 bases, there was a span of 17 bases. Looked up from germline, CDR1 is SGHRS and CDR2 is YFSETQ. This CDR3 spans 14 amino acids. The CDR3 sequence is CASASDPRSEKLFF. The CDR3 bases are TGCGCCAGCGCCTCGGACCCAAGGAGTGAAAAACTGTTTTTT.

The chain links TRBV7-9 to TRBJ2-3; D gene uncertain. Germline V gene data show CDR1 as SEHNR and CDR2 as FQNEAQ (reference sequence). CDR3 size: 14 residues. V lost 1 base and J 2 bases, leaving 7 bases between the germline ends. The CDR3 DNA reads TGTGCCAGCAGCTTAGAATGGATCACAGATACGCAGTATTTT. As protein: CASSLEWITDTQYF.

This clone has just a few counts. The V gene is TRBV6-5, the J gene TRBJ1-2; D may be TRBD1 (6 bases). The CDR3 runs to 14 residues. Germline-derived CDR1 and CDR2 are MNHEY and SVGAGI. V gave up 0 bases and J gave up 7 bases, with 12 bases separating them. The CDR3 DNA is TGTGCCAGCAGTTACTCCGGGGGCTGGGGTGGCTACACCTTC. As protein: CASSYSGGWGGYTF.

The chain recombines TRBV2 with TRBJ1-5; D unresolved. The CDR3 is made up of 14 amino acids. Per germline, CDR1 SNHLY and CDR2 FYNNEI. V was cut by 5 bases and J by 9 bases, with 17 bases left in between. CDR3 in amino acids: CASSPRPMAGPQHF. The CDR3 nucleotides read TGTGCCAGCAGTCCCAGGCCCATGGCCGGGCCCCAGCATTTT.

This chain joins TRBV7-9 and TRBJ1-2, with a weak D call TRBD1 (5 bases). Germline assignment: CDR1 SEHNR and CDR2 FQNEAQ (reference sequence). This CDR3 has 14 amino acids. Trimming cost V 4 bases and J 7 bases, with 16 bases left between them. This chain's CDR3 is CASSWDAIAGGYTF. The CDR3 region has the DNA TGTGCCAGCAGCTGGGACGCGATCGCAGGTGGCTACACCTTC.

The chain couples TRBV19 to TRBJ2-2; the D call may be TRBD1 or TRBD2 (5 bases each). Trimming left V 5 bases short and J 0 bases short, with 16 bases between. The CDR3 spans 17 residues. Germline V gene sequence: CDR1 LNHDA, CDR2 SQIVND (reference sequence). CDR3 bases: TGTGCCAGTAGTCGATACGGGACGGACGCGAACACCGGGGAGCTGTTTTTT. Protein sequence: CASSRYGTDANTGELFF. Supplemented by reference TRBV19 and TRBJ2-2, the full variable domain reads DGGITQSPKYLFRKEGQNVTLSCEQNLNHDAMYWYRQDPGQGLRLIYYSQIVNDFQKGDIAEGYSVSREKKESFPLTVTSAQKNPTAFYLCASSRYGTDANTGELFFGEGSRLTVL.

This clone came up a few times. The chain uses TRBV4-3 and TRBJ2-1, with 9 positions matching TRBD1. The CDR3 has 15 amino acids. Germline CDR1 and CDR2: LGHNA and YSLEER. The ends lost 4 bases at V and 5 bases at J; junction bases unmatched: 6. The CDR3 bases are TGCGCCAGCAGCCTCGATGGGACAGGGAACAATGAGCAGTTCTTC. It specifies CASSLDGTGNNEQFF.

The chain uses TRBV9 and TRBJ1-3; no clear D. The V gene's germline CDR1 is SGDLS and CDR2 YYNGEE. The V end lost 0 bases, the J end lost 0 bases, and 10 bases lay between the germline ends. This CDR3 comprises 16 residues. The CDR3 coding sequence is TGTGCCAGCAGCGTAGTGGGCAGCGCCTCTGGAAACACCATATATTTT. Amino acids: CASSVVGSASGNTIYF.

The chain uses TRBV14 and TRBJ2-3; no firm D call. With 4 bases removed from V and 8 bases from J, the gap between germline ends came to 7 bases. Germline CDR1 reads SGHDN; CDR2 reads FVKESK. This CDR3 has 11 residues. The CDR3 spells CASSLDATQYF. CDR3 bases: TGTGCCAGCAGCCTTGACGCTACGCAGTATTTT.

The chain links TRBV19 to TRBJ2-3; 13 bases line up with TRBD2. V shed 9 bases and J 2 bases; nucleotides not matched to a gene: 5. The CDR3 length is 15 residues. CDR1 is LNHDA and CDR2 is SQIVND in the germline V gene (reference sequence). The CDR3: CASGGLAGITDTQYF. The CDR3 DNA sequence: TGTGCCAGCGGGGGACTAGCGGGAATCACAGATACGCAGTATTTT.

V and J are TRBV18 and TRBJ2-7, with TRBD2 matching over 11 bases. Germline V gene lookup returns CDR1 KGHSH and CDR2 LQKENI. There are 14 residues in the CDR3. V lost 0 bases and J lost 6; bases outside the gene matches: 1. The CDR3 region is CASSPPGLAGEQYF. CDR3 nucleotides: TGTGCCAGCTCACCACCTGGACTAGCGGGCGAGCAGTACTTC.